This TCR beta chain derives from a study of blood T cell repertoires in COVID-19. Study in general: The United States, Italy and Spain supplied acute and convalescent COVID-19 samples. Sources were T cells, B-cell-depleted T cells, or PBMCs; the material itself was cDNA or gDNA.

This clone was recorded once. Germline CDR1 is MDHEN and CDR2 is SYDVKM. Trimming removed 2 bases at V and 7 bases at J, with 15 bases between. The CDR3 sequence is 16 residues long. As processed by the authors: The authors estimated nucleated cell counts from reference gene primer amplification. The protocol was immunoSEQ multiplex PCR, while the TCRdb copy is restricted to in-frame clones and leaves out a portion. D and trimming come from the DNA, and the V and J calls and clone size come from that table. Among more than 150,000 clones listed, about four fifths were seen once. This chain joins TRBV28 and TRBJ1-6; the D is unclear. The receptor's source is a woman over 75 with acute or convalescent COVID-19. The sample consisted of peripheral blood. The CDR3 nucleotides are TGTGCCAGCAGTTTAGCATTAGGGAGCCAGAATTCACCCCTCCACTTT. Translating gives CASSLALGSQNSPLHF.